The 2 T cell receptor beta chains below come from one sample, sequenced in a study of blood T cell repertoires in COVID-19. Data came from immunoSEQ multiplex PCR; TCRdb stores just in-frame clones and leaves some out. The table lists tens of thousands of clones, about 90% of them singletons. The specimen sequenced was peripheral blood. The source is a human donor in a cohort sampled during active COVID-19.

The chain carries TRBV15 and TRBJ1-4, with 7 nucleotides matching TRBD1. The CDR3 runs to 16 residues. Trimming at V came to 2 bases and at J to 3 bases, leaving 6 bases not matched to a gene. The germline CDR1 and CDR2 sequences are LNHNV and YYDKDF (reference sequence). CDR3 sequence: CATSRLRQGPNEKLFF. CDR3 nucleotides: TGTGCCACCAGCAGATTAAGACAGGGCCCTAATGAAAAACTGTTTTTT. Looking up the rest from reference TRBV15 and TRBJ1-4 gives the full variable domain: DAMVIQNPRYQVTQFGKPVTLSCSQTLNHNVMYWYQQKSSQAPKLLFHYYDKDFNNEADTPDNFQSRRPNTSFCFLDIRSPGLGDTAMYLCATSRLRQGPNEKLFFGSGTQLSVL.

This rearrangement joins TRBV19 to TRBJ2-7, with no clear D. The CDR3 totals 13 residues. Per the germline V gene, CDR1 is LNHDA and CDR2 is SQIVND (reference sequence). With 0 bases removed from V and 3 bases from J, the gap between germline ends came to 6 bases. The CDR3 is CASSIDGYYEQYF. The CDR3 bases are TGTGCCAGTAGTATAGACGGGTACTACGAGCAGTACTTC.